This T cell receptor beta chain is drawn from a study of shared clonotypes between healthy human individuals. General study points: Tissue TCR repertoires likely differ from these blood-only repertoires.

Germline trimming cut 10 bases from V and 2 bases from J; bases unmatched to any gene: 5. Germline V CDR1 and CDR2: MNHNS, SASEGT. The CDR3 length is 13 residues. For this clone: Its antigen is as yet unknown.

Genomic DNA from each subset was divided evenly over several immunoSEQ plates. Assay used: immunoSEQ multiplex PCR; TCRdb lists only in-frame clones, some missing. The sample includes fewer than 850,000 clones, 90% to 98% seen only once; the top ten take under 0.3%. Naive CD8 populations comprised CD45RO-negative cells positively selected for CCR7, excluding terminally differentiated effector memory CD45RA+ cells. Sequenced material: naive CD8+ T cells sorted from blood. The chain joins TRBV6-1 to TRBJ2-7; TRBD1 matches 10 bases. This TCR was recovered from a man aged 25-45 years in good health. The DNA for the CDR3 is TGTGCCATACCGGGACAGGGGCCCTACGAGCAGTACTTC. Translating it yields CAIPGQGPYEQYF.